A single sample gave rise to the 32 T cell receptor beta chains below, sequenced in a study of blood T cell repertoires in COVID-19. The method was immunoSEQ multiplex PCR; TCRdb's version includes in-frame clones alone and lacks a portion of them. The profile covers 250,000 or so clones, with over 80% appearing a single time and approximately 4% taken by the ten largest. Sequences were obtained from PBMCs or T cells enriched from blood (not recorded which). These receptor sequences come from a woman younger than 45 with acute COVID-19.

The chain is built from TRBV11-2 and TRBJ2-1; 9 bases agree with TRBD1. The CDR3 is made up of 18 amino acids. The V segment lost 2 bases and the J segment 0 bases; nucleotides outside the gene matches: 8. From germline, CDR1 is SGHAT and CDR2 FQNNGV. As DNA, the CDR3 is TGTGCCAGCAGCTTAAATAGTTTGGGACAGGGCTCCTACAATGAGCAGTTCTTC. It specifies CASSLNSLGQGSYNEQFF.

The chain joins TRBV28 to TRBJ2-7; 15 bases fit TRBD2. The V gene's germline CDR1 is MDHEN and CDR2 SYDVKM. The V and J ends lost 6 bases and 2 bases, in that order; junction bases with no gene match: 11. This CDR3 has 18 residues. The CDR3 loop reads CASRSPGLAGGIPYEQYF. CDR3 nucleotide sequence: TGTGCCAGCAGGTCCCCGGGACTAGCGGGAGGCATTCCCTACGAGCAGTACTTC.

The rearrangement uses TRBV11-2 and TRBJ2-2; D remains unclear. CDR1 SGHAT and CDR2 FQNNGV come from the germline V gene. The length of the CDR3 is 16 residues. The ends were cut back, 2 bases at V and 3 bases at J, with 13 bases in the middle. The CDR3 sequence is CASSLIRGPDTGELFF. CDR3 nucleotides: TGTGCCAGCAGCTTAATCAGAGGTCCGGACACCGGGGAGCTGTTTTTT.

The chain combines TRBV2 with TRBJ2-7; 8 positions agree with TRBD1. The ends lost 7 bases at V and 1 base at J; junction bases unmatched: 6. Germline loops: CDR1 SNHLY, CDR2 FYNNEI. CDR3 length: 14 amino acids. The CDR3 loop is CASNGQGPSYEQYF. CDR3 sequence (DNA): TGTGCCAGCAACGGACAGGGACCTTCCTACGAGCAGTACTTC.

The genes are TRBV27 and TRBJ2-3, with 12 bases fitting TRBD2. V shed 5 bases and J 7 bases; nucleotides not matched to a gene: 13. The CDR3 sequence is 17 residues long. Germline assignment: CDR1 MNHEY and CDR2 SMNVEV (reference sequence). The CDR3 DNA sequence: TGTGCCAGCAGTCCTAGACTAGCGGGGGACAATGTAAATACGCAGTATTTT. Protein product: CASSPRLAGDNVNTQYF.

V is TRBV4-2 and J is TRBJ1-1; D is ambiguous. Germline V gives CDR1 LGHNA, CDR2 YNFKEQ. With 1 base removed from V and 1 base from J, the gap between germline ends came to 10 bases. The CDR3 runs 15 residues. The CDR3 region is CASSQAWQANTEAFF. The CDR3 nucleotides are TGTGCCAGCAGCCAAGCGTGGCAGGCGAACACTGAAGCTTTCTTT.

The CDR3 spells CSVDRTSARTDTQYF. The CDR3 region has the DNA TGCAGCGTCGACCGGACTAGCGCTCGCACAGATACGCAGTATTTT. The chain couples TRBV29-1 to TRBJ2-3, with 9 bases aligning to TRBD2. Germline V gives CDR1 SQVTM, CDR2 ANQGSEA. The CDR3 is made up of 15 amino acids. V lost 6 bases and J lost 1; bases outside the gene matches: 8.

This sequence joins TRBV7-6 and TRBJ2-3, with TRBD2 matching 7 bases. CDR3 length: 15 residues. J lost 3 bases, V lost 1 base, and 4 bases had no gene match. Per germline, CDR1 SGHVS and CDR2 FNYEAQ. The CDR3 region has the DNA TGTGCCAGCAGCTTAGAGACTAGCCGGACAGATACGCAGTATTTT. Protein: CASSLETSRTDTQYF.

J is TRBJ1-2 and V is TRBV3-1 (or the pseudogene TRBV3-2); 10 nucleotides match TRBD1. The CDR3 is 15 amino acids. V was pared by 3 bases and J by 2 bases, with 3 bases of the junction left unmatched. From germline, CDR1 is LGHDT and CDR2 YNNKEL (reference sequence). The CDR3 is CASSQGDRGNYGYTF. The CDR3 DNA follows: TGTGCCAGCAGCCAGGGGGACAGGGGCAACTATGGCTACACCTTC.

The V gene is TRBV6-5, the J gene TRBJ2-2; D not certain. Germline V gene sequence: CDR1 MNHEY, CDR2 SVGAGI. There are 11 residues in the CDR3. V dropped 4 bases and J dropped 6 bases, with 3 bases sitting between them. The CDR3 region has the DNA TGTGCCAGCAGTTTAGCCGGGGAGCTGTTTTTT. It encodes CASSLAGELFF.

The chain couples TRBV4-1 to TRBJ2-1; possible D gene TRBD1, 6 bases. The germline CDR1 and CDR2 sequences are MGHRA and YSYEKL. With 4 bases removed from V and 4 bases from J, the gap between germline ends came to 14 bases. CDR3 length: 15 residues. CDR3 DNA: TGCGCCAGCAGCCTCCAAAACGGACAGTACAATGAGCAGTTCTTC. It specifies CASSLQNGQYNEQFF.

As concerns this clone: At the DNA level, this CDR3 is encoded by other sequences in the same sample as well. The chain links TRBV12-3 or TRBV12-4 to TRBJ1-4; D call uncertain. The ends were cut back, 5 bases at V and 3 bases at J, with 7 bases in the middle. CDR3 length: 13 amino acids. DNA of the CDR3: TGTGCCAGCAGTCCCCCCTCTAATGAAAAACTGTTTTTT. This encodes CASSPPSNEKLFF.

CDR3 DNA: TGTGCCAGCAACCTGGGACAGGTAGAACTGTTTTTT. It specifies CASNLGQVELFF. V is TRBV6-5 and J is TRBJ1-4; 8 bases align to TRBD1. CDR1 MNHEY and CDR2 SVGAGI come from the germline V gene. Unmatched junction bases numbered 7, after V lost 7 bases and J lost 12 bases. This CDR3 contains 12 residues.

The gene calls are TRBV10-3 and TRBJ1-5; 7 bases are shared with TRBD1. In germline, CDR1 is ENHRY, CDR2 SYGVKD. The CDR3 covers 17 residues. After removal of 0 bases from V and 7 bases from J, the junction contained 12 bases not matched to a gene. The CDR3 DNA reads as TGTGCCATCAGTGAGTCGATAGGGCAGGGGGTATGGCAGCCCCAGCATTTT. Translation: CAISESIGQGVWQPQHF.

This chain uses TRBV19 with TRBJ2-3; 10 bases line up with TRBD1. Germline V gene lookup returns CDR1 LNHDA and CDR2 SQIVND (reference sequence). V dropped 9 bases and J dropped 3; count of bases not matched to a gene: 6. CDR3 size: 14 residues. CDR3 sequence reads: CASEPGQGTDTQYF. The CDR3 DNA sequence: TGTGCCAGCGAACCGGGACAGGGGACAGATACGCAGTATTTT.

V is TRBV5-4 and J is TRBJ2-7, with 7 bases identical to TRBD2. The length of the CDR3 is 13 residues. CDR1 SGHNT and CDR2 YYREEE come from the germline V gene (reference sequence). V shed 4 bases, J shed 7 bases, and the junction held 8 bases outside the gene matches. CDR3 amino acids: CASSVSGMGEQYF. Written as DNA, the CDR3 is TGTGCCAGCAGCGTAAGCGGGATGGGTGAGCAGTACTTC.

This clone was seen only once. This chain joins TRBV6-5 and TRBJ2-7; D is possibly TRBD1 (6 bases). Germline CDR1 and CDR2: MNHEY and SVGAGI. The CDR3 spans 13 residues. Trimming cost V 8 bases and J 6 bases, with 17 bases left between them. CDR3 nucleotide sequence: TGTGCCAGCGGGGGCAGATACTTGGTCGAGCAGTACTTC. Protein: CASGGRYLVEQYF.

The CDR3 nucleotides read TGTGCCAGCAATCCCCACTCTGGGGCCAACGTCCTGACTTTC. Amino acid sequence: CASNPHSGANVLTF. V gene TRBV28 combines with J gene TRBJ2-6, with no clear D. The CDR3 spans 14 residues. Trimming took off 7 bases at V and 0 bases at J, with 7 bases between the two ends. Germline V gene lookup returns CDR1 MDHEN and CDR2 SYDVKM.

In its sample, this clone was seen once. V is TRBV28 and J is TRBJ2-2; D might be TRBD2 (5 bases). The CDR3 is made up of 16 amino acids. Germline loops: CDR1 MDHEN, CDR2 SYDVKM. Between the trimmed V and J ends, which lost 7 bases and 6 bases, there was a span of 21 bases. The CDR3 spells CASNKPPGRGSGELFF. The CDR3 bases are TGTGCCAGCAACAAACCCCCGGGGAGAGGTTCCGGGGAGCTGTTTTTT.

The chain's CDR3 is CASRWGVGSDEKLFF. For the CDR3, the DNA is TGTGCCAGTAGGTGGGGAGTAGGAAGTGATGAAAAACTGTTTTTT. The rearrangement links TRBV19 to TRBJ1-4; D remains ambiguous. The germline V gene encodes CDR1 LNHDA and CDR2 SQIVND (reference sequence). The CDR3 loop spans 15 amino acids. Trimming took off 6 bases at V and 6 bases at J, with 17 bases between the two ends.

The chain links TRBV11-2 to TRBJ1-4, with D tentatively TRBD1 (6 bases). The V gene's germline CDR1 is SGHAT and CDR2 FQNNGV. This CDR3 has 13 amino acids. CDR3 protein: CIVPTGSNEKLFF. In DNA form, the CDR3 reads TGTATCGTTCCGACAGGCTCTAATGAAAAACTGTTTTTT. The variable domain in full, completed from reference TRBV11-2 and TRBJ1-4, reads EAGVAQSPRYKIIEKRQSVAFWCNPISGHATLYWYQQILGQGPKLLIQFQNNGVVDDSQLPKDRFSAERLKGVDSTLKIQPAKLEDSAVYLCIVPTGSNEKLFFGSGTQLSVL.

J is TRBJ2-1 and V is TRBV19; D uncertain. Trimming removed 3 bases from V and 3 bases from J, with 18 bases in between. CDR3 length: 17 amino acids. Germline V lookup: CDR1 LNHDA, CDR2 SQIVND (reference sequence). The CDR3 spells CASSIFSPFLSYNEQFF. CDR3 DNA sequence: TGTGCCAGTAGTATCTTTAGCCCTTTTCTTAGCTACAATGAGCAGTTCTTC.

This chain links TRBV15 with TRBJ2-7; 8 positions agree with TRBD2. Trimming took 6 bases from V and 5 from J; bases not matched to a gene: 24. Germline V lookup: CDR1 LNHNV, CDR2 YYDKDF (reference sequence). The CDR3 is made up of 19 amino acids. CDR3 DNA: TGTGCCACCAGTCTTAATGGTCCGGGACTAGTTAGAAGCCACCACGAGCAGTACTTC. Residues: CATSLNGPGLVRSHHEQYF.

The V call is TRBV24-1, the J call TRBJ1-1; D might be TRBD1 (6 bases). V shed 9 bases and J shed 7 bases, with 14 bases lying between them. There are 12 residues in the CDR3. Germline-derived CDR1 and CDR2 are KGHDR and SFDVKD. DNA for the CDR3: TGTGCCACCTCAGGGGTAGGAGGTGAAGCTTTCTTT. Translated: CATSGVGGEAFF.

In nucleotides, the CDR3 is TGTGCCAGCAGTTTACGGGGGACCACCGAGTACTTC. This translates into CASSLRGTTEYF. The chain recombines TRBV12-3 or TRBV12-4 with TRBJ2-4, with a possible D match to TRBD2 (6 bases). CDR3 length: 12 amino acids. V lost 2 bases and J 14 bases, leaving 13 bases between the germline ends.

The chain recombines TRBV19 with TRBJ1-5; a weak D match, TRBD1 (6 bases). Per the germline V gene, CDR1 is LNHDA and CDR2 is SQIVND (reference sequence). The CDR3 is 15 amino acids. V was trimmed by 7 bases and J by 2 bases, leaving 15 bases between them. CDR3 amino acids: CASNMGGAGNQPQHF. In DNA, the CDR3 is TGTGCCAGTAACATGGGGGGGGCTGGCAATCAGCCCCAGCATTTT.

This chain joins TRBV2 and TRBJ1-5, with no clear D. In germline, CDR1 is SNHLY, CDR2 FYNNEI. V was clipped by 2 bases and J by 0 bases, with 11 bases between them. This CDR3 is built from 16 residues. CDR3 protein: CASSEQELGSNQPQHF. Written as DNA, the CDR3 is TGTGCCAGCAGTGAACAGGAATTGGGTAGCAATCAGCCCCAGCATTTT.

The CDR3 DNA reads TGTGCCAGCAAATGGGACAGGGGGAACACTGAAGCTTTCTTT. Translated: CASKWDRGNTEAFF. The chain is built from TRBV2 and TRBJ1-1, with 10 bases identical to TRBD1. The germline V gene encodes CDR1 SNHLY and CDR2 FYNNEI. The CDR3 is made up of 14 amino acids. The trim removed 7 bases at V and 1 base at J, leaving 3 bases unmatched.

This clone has a single count. The chain combines TRBV9 with TRBJ1-2; 8 bases match TRBD1. CDR3 size: 13 residues. Germline CDR1 reads SGDLS; CDR2 reads YYNGEE. With 3 bases clipped from V and 8 bases from J, the junction kept 6 bases outside the gene matches. The CDR3, as DNA: TGTGCCAGCAGCGCGATGACAGGGGACGGCTACACCTTC. This codes for CASSAMTGDGYTF.

The genes are TRBV5-6 and TRBJ2-7; 7 bases match TRBD1. The germline V gene has CDR1 SGHDT and CDR2 YYEEEE. CDR3 length equals 12 residues. V was clipped by 4 bases and J by 6 bases; unmatched bases: 4. The CDR3 is CASSLWDSEQYF. In DNA, the CDR3 is TGTGCCAGCAGCCTTTGGGACAGCGAGCAGTACTTC.

The chain employs TRBV19 and TRBJ1-2; D not certain. Germline V gene data show CDR1 as LNHDA and CDR2 as SQIVND (reference sequence). This CDR3 is 13 amino acids long. The V gene lost 0 bases and the J gene lost 6 bases, with 8 bases spanning the gap. The CDR3 sequence is CASSIEGSNGYTF. The CDR3 coding sequence is TGTGCCAGTAGTATAGAGGGCAGCAATGGCTACACCTTC.

The chain employs TRBV13 and TRBJ2-1; the D gene is possibly TRBD2 (5 bases). Germline assignment: CDR1 PRHDT and CDR2 FYEKMQ (reference sequence). The CDR3 loop spans 15 amino acids. Trimming pared 1 base from V and 0 bases from J, leaving 7 bases between. The CDR3 loop is CASSLERSSYNEQFF. CDR3 coding DNA: TGTGCCAGCAGCTTAGAGCGGAGCTCCTACAATGAGCAGTTCTTC.